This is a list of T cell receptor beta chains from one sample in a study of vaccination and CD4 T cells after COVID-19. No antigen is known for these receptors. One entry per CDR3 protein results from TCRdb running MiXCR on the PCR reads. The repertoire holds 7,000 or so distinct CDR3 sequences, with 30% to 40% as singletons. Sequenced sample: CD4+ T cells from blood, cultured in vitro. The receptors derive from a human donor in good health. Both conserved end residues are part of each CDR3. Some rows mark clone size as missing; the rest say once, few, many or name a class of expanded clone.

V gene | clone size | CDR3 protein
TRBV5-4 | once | CASRQGPVNEQFF
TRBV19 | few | CASSLRWVVNTEAFF
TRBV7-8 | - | CASSLGPSSGGYGYTF
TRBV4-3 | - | CASSQDSGFEANYGYTF
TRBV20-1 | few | CSARRRGLRTGELFF
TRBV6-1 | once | CASSRDYDTGELFF
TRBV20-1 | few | CSARVGSGNQPQHF
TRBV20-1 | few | CSAIQREGQETQYF
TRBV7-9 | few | CASSSSGGEQYF
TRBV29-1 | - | CSVSLLGSRGAPAANTEAFF
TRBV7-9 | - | CASSPETAITSNTEAFF
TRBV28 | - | CASSFPLAGESTDTQYF